These T cell receptor beta chains were read from a single sample in a study of cytomegalovirus exposure and HLA in healthy donors. Method: immunoSEQ multiplex PCR; TCRdb's copy keeps in-frame clones and lacks some. The sample includes 130,000 or so clones, roughly 86% of them seen just once. Specimen: PBMCs. These receptors were taken from a man younger than 35 in good health and CMV-seropositive. The CDR3 runs from the conserved cysteine through the conserved F or W. D genes are given only for firm matches. Expanded clones are given a class, and other clones once, few, many or no size at all.

len	abundance	d_gene	v_gene	j_gene	CDR3nt	CDR3aa
14	few	.	TRBV4-1	TRBJ1-2	TGCGCCAGCAGCCAGCTGGTGACGGGGGAAGGCTACACCTTC	CASSQLVTGEGYTF
16	.	.	TRBV7-8	TRBJ2-1	TGTGCCAGCAGACGGCGAGCGGAGATACCCTACAATGAGCAGTTCTTC	CASRRRAEIPYNEQFF
15	.	TRBD2	TRBV6-5	TRBJ2-1	TGTGCCAGCAGAAAAGGGACTAGCGGAGTGGGTGAGCAGTTCTTC	CASRKGTSGVGEQFF
15	.	.	TRBV25-1	TRBJ2-7	TGTGCCAGCAGTGAACATAGCGGAGGGGTCTACGAGCAGTACTTC	CASSEHSGGVYEQYF
13	.	.	TRBV7-6	TRBJ2-7	TGTGCCAGCAGCCTTGGGGAAGGGAGGGAGCAGTACTTC	CASSLGEGREQYF
13	.	TRBD1	TRBV28	TRBJ1-1	TGTGCCAGCACATGGACAGGGTCAACTGAAGCTTTCTTT	CASTWTGSTEAFF
13	.	.	TRBV5-1	TRBJ2-7	TGCGCCAGCAGCCCACAGGGATCAGGCGAGCAGTACTTC	CASSPQGSGEQYF
14	.	TRBD1	TRBV5-1	TRBJ2-2	TGCGCCAGCAGCCGGGACAGACTCACCGGGGAGCTGTTTTTT	CASSRDRLTGELFF
13	.	TRBD2	TRBV6-4	TRBJ2-7	TGTGCCAGCAGAGGACTAGCGGCCTACGAGCAGTACTTC	CASRGLAAYEQYF
12	.	.	TRBV6-5	TRBJ1-2	TGTGCCAGCGCCCGAGGGCGGGCCGGGTACACCTTC	CASARGRAGYTF
15	.	TRBD2	TRBV10-2	TRBJ2-1	TGCGCCAGCAGAAGTACAAGCGGGGCTTACAATGAGCAGTTCTTC	CASRSTSGAYNEQFF
12	.	TRBD2	TRBV4-1	TRBJ2-7	TGCGCCAGCAGCCTAGGGACTAACGAGCAGTACTTC	CASSLGTNEQYF
15	.	TRBD1	TRBV19	TRBJ1-1	TGTGCCAGTACCCAAGGGCCGGACAGGGCTACTGAAGCTTTCTTT	CASTQGPDRATEAFF
15	few	.	TRBV28	TRBJ1-2	TGTGCCAGCAGTCCCGGTGGGGGGGCAGTCTATGGCTACACCTTC	CASSPGGGAVYGYTF
16	few	TRBD2	TRBV2	TRBJ2-5	TGTGCCAGCAGCGGCGACTCGGCGGGAGTTGGTGAGACCCAGTACTTC	CASSGDSAGVGETQYF
15	.	.	TRBV10-3	TRBJ1-5	TGTGCCATCAGTGCATCCGACGGGAACAATCAGCCCCAGCATTTT	CAISASDGNNQPQHF
15	few	.	TRBV28	TRBJ2-1	TGTGCCAGCAGTTCCCCCCACAGGCGGGGCAATGAGCAGTTCTTC	CASSSPHRRGNEQFF
14	.	TRBD1	TRBV29-1	TRBJ2-1	TGCAGCGTCACAGGGACAGCTACTTACAATGAGCAGTTCTTC	CSVTGTATYNEQFF
16	.	TRBD1	TRBV6-6	TRBJ2-2	TGTGCCAGCAGTCCCAGGACAGGGGATTACACCGGGGAGCTGTTTTTT	CASSPRTGDYTGELFF
15	.	TRBD2	TRBV27	TRBJ2-5	TGTGCCAGCAGTTTTGGCGGGAGTATTAGAGAGACCCAGTACTTC	CASSFGGSIRETQYF
14	.	.	TRBV19	TRBJ2-7	TGTGCCAGTAACCCCGGGACTCTTCACTACGAGCAGTACTTC	CASNPGTLHYEQYF
14	.	.	TRBV5-6	TRBJ1-2	TGTGCCAGCAGCTTGGCCGCGGAAGGGGTCGGCTACACCTTC	CASSLAAEGVGYTF
15	.	TRBD1	TRBV19	TRBJ1-4	TGTGCCAGTAGTATAGATCAGGGGGATAATGAAAAACTGTTTTTT	CASSIDQGDNEKLFF
14	.	.	TRBV5-6	TRBJ2-7	TGTGCCAGCAGCTTGTACGAGAGCTCCTACGAGCAGTACTTC	CASSLYESSYEQYF
18	.	TRBD2	TRBV4-2	TRBJ2-3	TGTGCCAGCAGCCGATCTAGCGGGAAAGGGGGGAGCACAGATACGCAGTATTTT	CASSRSSGKGGSTDTQYF
14	.	.	TRBV11-3	TRBJ1-1	TGTGCCAGCAGCAGGACGGCGGGGCCCACTGAAGCTTTCTTT	CASSRTAGPTEAFF
16	.	.	TRBV5-1	TRBJ1-3	TGCGCCAGCAGCTTGGGGGCAGCCCGCTATGGAAACACCATATATTTT	CASSLGAARYGNTIYF
15	.	.	TRBV5-1	TRBJ1-2	TGCGCCAGCAGTTCGGGGGGGGCGATAAACTATGGCTACACCTTC	CASSSGGAINYGYTF
16	once	TRBD1	TRBV29-1	TRBJ2-3	TGCAGCGTTGATAGTCTCTGTGGACAGGGGGTGGATACGCAGTATTTT	CSVDSLCGQGVDTQYF
15	.	TRBD1	TRBV5-6	TRBJ1-2	TGTGCCAGCAGCTCGACAGGGGGCGCTAACTATGGCTACACCTTC	CASSSTGGANYGYTF
13	.	.	TRBV15	TRBJ1-2	TGTGCCACCAGCAGAGAATCATACTATGGCTACACCTTC	CATSRESYYGYTF
14	.	TRBD1	TRBV13	TRBJ2-1	TGTGCCAGCAGCCTGCGACAGGGGTCGGATGAGCAGTTCTTC	CASSLRQGSDEQFF